The rows below give T cell receptor beta chains drawn from one sample of a study of T cell responses to AZD1222 COVID-19 vaccine. Libraries were prepared by immunoSEQ multiplex PCR; TCRdb keeps only in-frame clonotypes and omits some of them. The sample shows roughly 100,000 clones, around 90% of them seen only once. The specimen was peripheral blood, collected on day 0 of AZD1222 vaccination. The receptors were gathered from an adult in good health. Both conserved end residues are part of each CDR3. A D gene is named only where the DNA matches it firmly. For some rows the clone size is stated as once, few or many, or as a class when expanded; others skip it.

d_gene,v_gene,abundance,j_gene,CDR3aa,CDR3nt
.,TRBV20-1,.,TRBJ1-5,CSASPGYNQPQHF,TGCAGTGCTAGTCCCGGATACAATCAGCCCCAGCATTTT
.,TRBV5-6,.,TRBJ2-6,CASRDTGLKKGANVLTF,TGTGCCAGCCGGGACACCGGCCTGAAGAAAGGGGCCAACGTCCTGACTTTC
.,TRBV29-1,.,TRBJ2-5,CSVDSKETQYF,TGCAGCGTTGATTCAAAGGAGACCCAGTACTTC
TRBD1,TRBV24-1,few,TRBJ1-6,CATGGQGALSPLHF,TGTGCCACCGGCGGGCAGGGGGCGCTTTCACCCCTCCACTTT
.,TRBV6-7,.,TRBJ1-3,CASSSRDSGNTIYF,TGTGCCAGCAGTTCCCGGGACTCTGGAAACACCATATATTTT
TRBD1,TRBV9,.,TRBJ2-1,CASSPQDRGSSYNEQFF,TGTGCCAGCAGCCCACAAGACAGGGGTAGCTCCTACAATGAGCAGTTCTTC
.,TRBV2,.,TRBJ2-4,CASSVLNIQYF,TGTGCCAGCAGTGTCCTAAACATTCAGTACTTC
.,TRBV6-6,.,TRBJ2-2,CASSQDRESSGGINTGELFF,TGTGCCAGCAGCCAGGACAGAGAATCTAGCGGAGGGATAAACACCGGGGAGCTGTTTTTT
.,TRBV19,.,TRBJ1-5,CASSTGGSNQPQHF,TGTGCCAGTAGTACGGGGGGAAGCAATCAGCCCCAGCATTTT
.,TRBV11-2,once,TRBJ1-5,CASSSQGHSNQPQHF,TGTGCCAGCAGCTCCCAGGGGCACAGCAATCAGCCCCAGCATTTT
TRBD1,TRBV12-5,.,TRBJ1-6,CASGLGTGLGYNSPLHF,TGTGCTAGTGGTTTGGGGACAGGGTTGGGTTACAATTCACCCCTCCACTTT
.,TRBV6-5,.,TRBJ1-2,CASSPDSNYGYTF,TGTGCCAGCAGTCCCGACAGCAACTATGGCTACACCTTC
.,TRBV27,.,TRBJ2-3,CASSLSRDTDTQYF,TGTGCCAGCAGTTTATCGCGGGACACAGATACGCAGTATTTT
TRBD2,TRBV28,.,TRBJ2-1,CASSFHGSGTSGRYNEQFF,TGTGCCAGCAGTTTTCACGGATCCGGGACTAGCGGGCGTTACAATGAGCAGTTCTTC
.,TRBV12-2,.,TRBJ2-5,CASRQTRGEGPKETQYF,TGTGCAAGTCGCCAAACCAGGGGAGAGGGGCCCAAAGAGACCCAGTACTTC
.,TRBV7-6,.,TRBJ2-7,CASSLDPPPRSYEQYF,TGTGCCAGCAGCTTAGACCCTCCGCCGAGATCCTACGAGCAGTACTTC
.,TRBV4-1,.,TRBJ2-5,CASSQADRRETQYF,TGCGCCAGCAGCCAAGCCGACCGGCGGGAGACCCAGTACTTC
.,TRBV7-2,.,TRBJ2-7,CASSPRTGDPGEQYF,TGTGCCAGCAGCCCTAGAACCGGAGACCCTGGCGAGCAGTACTTC
.,TRBV19,.,TRBJ1-1,CASSPGHQNTEAFF,TGTGCCAGTTCGCCGGGACACCAGAACACTGAAGCTTTCTTT
.,TRBV12-3/TRBV12-4,.,TRBJ1-5,CASSSNNQPQHF,TGTGCCAGCAGTTCCAATAATCAGCCCCAGCATTTT
TRBD2,TRBV5-4,once,TRBJ2-5,CASSLPGPGTSGVETQYF,TGTGCCAGCAGCTTGCCTGGCCCCGGGACTAGCGGAGTAGAGACCCAGTACTTC
.,TRBV6-2/TRBV6-3,.,TRBJ1-2,CASSYQGADYGYTF,TGTGCCAGCAGTTACCAAGGGGCCGACTATGGCTACACCTTC
TRBD1,TRBV2,.,TRBJ2-4,CASSEGTGLAKNIQYF,TGTGCCAGCAGTGAAGGGACAGGACTAGCCAAAAACATTCAGTACTTC
TRBD1,TRBV11-3,once,TRBJ1-1,CASSPGGNLRDTEAFF,TGTGCCAGCAGCCCAGGGGGAAATCTACGGGACACTGAAGCTTTCTTT
.,TRBV4-1,.,TRBJ2-7,CASSHVDVSYEQYF,TGCGCCAGCAGCCATGTTGACGTCTCCTACGAGCAGTACTTC
TRBD1,TRBV2,.,TRBJ2-1,CASSVDRAYNEQFF,TGTGCCAGCAGTGTAGACAGGGCCTACAATGAGCAGTTCTTC
.,TRBV6-1,.,TRBJ2-7,CASSEYGLYF,TGTGCCAGCAGTGAATACGGGTTGTACTTC
TRBD2,TRBV4-3,.,TRBJ2-2,CASSLGLAATGELFF,TGCGCCAGCAGCTTAGGACTAGCAGCAACCGGGGAGCTGTTTTTT
TRBD1,TRBV10-1,.,TRBJ2-7,CASSECGTGNHEQYF,TGCGCCAGCAGTGAGTGCGGGACAGGGAACCACGAGCAGTACTTC
TRBD1,TRBV29-1,.,TRBJ1-2,CSVGTGVDYGYTF,TGCAGCGTTGGGACAGGGGTGGACTATGGCTACACCTTC
.,TRBV30,.,TRBJ1-5,CAWSVSAGLSNQPQHF,TGTGCCTGGAGTGTATCGGCGGGCCTAAGCAATCAGCCCCAGCATTTT
TRBD2,TRBV5-4,.,TRBJ2-1,CASSPSGNEQFF,TGTGCCAGCAGCCCTAGCGGGAATGAGCAGTTCTTC
.,TRBV19,.,TRBJ1-2,CASSNSYNYGYTF,TGTGCCAGTAGCAACAGTTATAACTATGGCTACACCTTC
TRBD2,TRBV28,.,TRBJ2-5,CASSFKLAGAETQYF,TGTGCCAGCAGTTTTAAGCTAGCGGGGGCAGAGACCCAGTACTTC
TRBD2,TRBV7-3,.,TRBJ2-1,CASSLVPGTSGRDEQFF,TGTGCCAGCAGCTTAGTCCCTGGGACTAGCGGGAGGGATGAGCAGTTCTTC
.,TRBV9,.,TRBJ2-1,CASSVGVQFGIDEQFF,TGTGCCAGCAGCGTAGGGGTTCAGTTCGGGATAGATGAGCAGTTCTTC
.,TRBV7-3,.,TRBJ2-1,CASSWGMGNEQFF,TGTGCCAGCAGCTGGGGAATGGGCAATGAGCAGTTCTTC
.,TRBV28,.,TRBJ2-2,CASSLFTSGDTGELFF,TGTGCCAGCAGTTTATTTACGTCGGGAGACACCGGGGAGCTGTTTTTT
.,TRBV14,.,TRBJ1-2,CASSQDQQANYGYTF,TGTGCCAGCAGCCAAGATCAACAGGCTAACTATGGCTACACCTTC
TRBD2,TRBV5-5,.,TRBJ2-1,CASSLSLAGVREQFF,TGTGCCAGCAGCTTGTCGCTAGCGGGAGTAAGAGAGCAGTTCTTC
.,TRBV15,.,TRBJ1-4,CATSREDARRGNEKLFF,TGTGCCACCAGCAGGGAAGATGCCCGCAGGGGTAATGAAAAACTGTTTTTT
TRBD1,TRBV25-1,.,TRBJ2-7,CASRDRTSYEQYF,TGTGCCAGCCGGGACAGGACCTCCTACGAGCAGTACTTC
.,TRBV6-1,many,TRBJ1-6,CASSDRDNSPLHF,TGTGCCAGCAGTGACAGGGATAATTCACCCCTCCACTTT
TRBD1,TRBV29-1,.,TRBJ1-1,CSVAPQGDTEAFF,TGCAGCGTTGCCCCCCAGGGGGACACTGAAGCTTTCTTT
.,TRBV12-3/TRBV12-4,.,TRBJ1-2,CASSWGYGYTF,TGTGCCAGCAGTTGGGGGTATGGCTACACCTTC
TRBD1,TRBV6-5,once,TRBJ1-2,CASSYLTGVNGYTF,TGTGCCAGCAGTTACTTAACAGGGGTAAATGGCTACACCTTC